This TCR beta chain appears in the sequencing data of a study of beta chain features in type 1 diabetes. Whole-study findings and limits: The analysis here could not establish whether HLA type shapes TCRB rearrangement.

Expressed TCRB transcripts were sequenced because the isolated RNA had all been reverse transcribed beforehand. Repertoires were generated with immunoSEQ multiplex PCR, while TCRdb's copy carries only in-frame clones and drops some. The sample contains more than 350,000 clones, 9.5% to 12% of which appear only once. About this clone itself: What it recognizes is unknown.

This CDR3 comprises 12 residues. Trimming took 4 bases from V and 4 from J, leaving 5 bases between them. CDR1 KGHSH and CDR2 LQKENI come from the germline V gene. Material: naive CD4+ T cells from blood. The chain is built from TRBV18 and TRBJ2-1, with D hard to call. The source of this sequence is a woman under 30 in good health. The CDR3 region has the DNA TGTGCCAGCTCACGGGGATACAATGAGCAGTTCTTC. Translated, it gives CASSRGYNEQFF.